This entry features one T cell receptor (beta chain) sequence. The junction does not match germline at one end; this may be a read error. Data came from immunoSEQ multiplex PCR; TCRdb stores just in-frame clones and leaves some out. The table includes about 110,000 clones, roughly 89% detected once. The data derive from a study of OX40 agonist ivuxolimab in advanced cancers. CDR1 is SSHAT and CDR2 is FNYEAQ in the germline V gene (reference sequence). The CDR3 extends over 15 amino acids. The specimen was CD4+ or CD8+ T cells sorted from blood, collected in a trial of the OX40 agonist ivuxolimab. V is TRBV7-7 and J is TRBJ2-1; the D gene is possibly TRBD2 (5 bases). This clonotype was obtained from an adult with an advanced solid tumor such as melanoma, head and neck, liver or kidney cancer. The CDR3 is CASSLGAPGVNEQFF. The CDR3 nucleotides are TGTGCTAGCAGCTTAGGTGCCCCCGGGGTCAATGAGCAGTTCTTC.